This record covers a single TCR beta chain. In its sample, this clone was seen a few times. The antigen this receptor binds is unknown. The sample holds no much larger clone one base away, and base qualities are not on file. From cysteine to phenylalanine, the CDR3 is 16 amino acids long. The only DNA kept is the CDR3, 48 bases in frame from the first base. CDR1 and CDR2, per the germline V gene, are MRHNA and SNTAGT. The junction shows trimming of 3 bases on V and 4 bases on J, and the gene matches do not reach 6 bases of it. Taken with the paper, the label for time point translates to: about 28 days (+/-7) after the second vaccine dose. Because spike-specific TCR depth and breadth did not differ between the two schedules, AZD1222 recipients who got a second dose at roughly 4 weeks were pooled with those who got a second dose at roughly 12 weeks. Vaccinee samples were obtained from the UK trials COV001 and COV002, which included a single-blind randomized controlled phase 2/3 trial of AZD1222 (ChAdOx1 nCoV-19) in healthy adults. Trial participant PBMC samples were collected at day 0 and day 28 after the second dose for TCRbeta chain sequencing.

The data were taken from a study of T cell responses to AZD1222 COVID-19 vaccine (dated by TCRdb to the early 2020s). Turning to the overall study: TCR sequencing covered roughly 230 trial participants: 200 to 220 given two doses of AZD1222 and about 26 given two doses of MenACWY control vaccine. Trial participants were enrolled by age into subgroups of 18-55, 56-69 and 70-plus years, and roughly 150, 30 and 60 TCR-sequenced participants, respectively, were included in these subgroups. Summary of the overall study and its limitations: Participants were mostly white British and included more females than males, and it was suggested by the authors that clonal diversity may have been underestimated. The whole spike protein was spanned by vaccine-associated CD4 TCRs, and dominant responses were seen in regions 160-218 and 743-854. Only 5 to 7 AZD1222 recipients were SARS-CoV-2 seropositive at baseline, limiting conclusions about previously exposed vaccinees. After two AZD1222 doses, both the breadth and the depth of spike-specific TCRs were significantly higher than at day 0 and than in MenACWY recipients. Because no samples from the day 14 peak response were available, repertoires could be characterized only after the peak T cell response. Reportedly, close to half of the unique spike-specific TCRs recognized epitopes lying outside the regions that are mutated in the B.1.351 and B.1.1.7 variants. In the small 56-69-year group, the increase in depth fell short of significance, most likely because of low power.

The CDR3 regions of human TCRbeta chains were subjected to immunosequencing. Per the authors' processing: TCRs in the repertoires were compared against a reference library of SARS-CoV-2-specific TCRs that had been generated with the MIRA antigen-specificity platform. Breadth meant the fraction of unique TCRs that were SARS-CoV-2-associated, whereas depth meant the fraction of total T cells that were SARS-CoV-2-associated. Each spike-specific TCR was assigned to its reactive spike region and to a CD4 or CD8 class using the MIRA data. Log10-transformed breadth and depth values were compared by one-way ANOVA with Sidak's multiple comparisons tests. Imported from immuneACCESS, the table was reduced by TCRdb to in-frame sequences with V and J called. These copies leave out some clones; in studies compared against another copy, an unresolved V gene accounts for under half, and the cause of the remainder is not known. That table gives V, J and clone size, and the DNA gave D and trimming. The sample table contains under 130,000 clones; only one count was recorded for nearly 90% of them. The top ten constitute around 2.3% of the sample.

The sequence links TRBV6-4 to TRBJ2-1; TRBD1 agrees with 10 junctional bases. Here the sequenced sample was peripheral blood, taken 28 days after the second AZD1222 dose. The source is an adult who received the AZD1222 COVID-19 vaccine. The sequenced DNA: TGTGCCAGCAGTGAACCAGGGACAGGGGATTACAATGAGCAGTTCTTC. Translation gives CASSEPGTGDYNEQFF.